The rows below give T cell receptor beta chains drawn from one sample of a study of T cell responses to AZD1222 COVID-19 vaccine. The data were produced by immunoSEQ multiplex PCR, yet TCRdb's version contains in-frame clones alone and is incomplete. The sample lists around 190,000 clones, 70% to 90% occurring once. This sample comprised peripheral blood, obtained 28 days after the second AZD1222 dose. The receptors come from an adult who received the AZD1222 COVID-19 vaccine. Each CDR3 is given with its conserved first and last residue. The D gene is left open where the match is weak. Size tells how often a clone was seen (once, few, many) or the class of an expanded clone, and some rows leave it out.

D gene: TRBD1
J gene: TRBJ1-1
clone size: NA
V gene: TRBV7-2
CDR3 DNA: TGTGCCAGCAGCTTAAGACAGGGTTGGACTGAAGCTTTCTTT
CDR3 protein: CASSLRQGWTEAFF

D gene: TRBD2
J gene: TRBJ2-7
clone size: NA
V gene: TRBV19
CDR3 DNA: TGTGCCACGACCCTCAACGGGGGGGCGCCGGACTACGAGCAGTACTTC
CDR3 protein: CATTLNGGAPDYEQYF

D gene: NA
J gene: TRBJ1-1
clone size: NA
V gene: TRBV19
CDR3 DNA: TGTGCCAGTAGTGCGGGACAGAACACTGAAGCTTTCTTT
CDR3 protein: CASSAGQNTEAFF

D gene: NA
J gene: TRBJ2-2
clone size: NA
V gene: TRBV5-1
CDR3 DNA: TGCGCCAGCAGCGTCACAGGGAAGAACACCGGGGAGCTGTTTTTT
CDR3 protein: CASSVTGKNTGELFF

D gene: NA
J gene: TRBJ2-5
clone size: few
V gene: TRBV7-2
CDR3 DNA: TGTGCCAGCAGCCGTGGGGACGCAAGAAGGGAAGAGACCCAGTACTTC
CDR3 protein: CASSRGDARREETQYF

D gene: TRBD1
J gene: TRBJ1-1
clone size: NA
V gene: TRBV6-5
CDR3 DNA: TGTGCCAGCAGTTATGGTGAGGGGGCGCCTGAAGCTTTCTTT
CDR3 protein: CASSYGEGAPEAFF

D gene: TRBD1
J gene: TRBJ2-5
clone size: once
V gene: TRBV6-5
CDR3 DNA: TGTGCCAGCAGGGATCCGGGACAGGGAGGAGAGACCCAGTACTTC
CDR3 protein: CASRDPGQGGETQYF

D gene: TRBD2
J gene: TRBJ2-7
clone size: NA
V gene: TRBV5-5
CDR3 DNA: TGTGCCAGCAGCTCGAGGGGCGGGGGGCTCTCCTACGAGCAGTACTTC
CDR3 protein: CASSSRGGGLSYEQYF

D gene: NA
J gene: TRBJ1-1
clone size: NA
V gene: TRBV19
CDR3 DNA: TGTGCCACTTCCGCGGGCAGGAACACTGAAGCTTTCTTT
CDR3 protein: CATSAGRNTEAFF

D gene: NA
J gene: TRBJ2-7
clone size: NA
V gene: TRBV2
CDR3 DNA: TGTGCCAGCAGTGTGAGTAGGGGGAACGAGCAGTACTTC
CDR3 protein: CASSVSRGNEQYF

D gene: TRBD1
J gene: TRBJ1-2
clone size: NA
V gene: TRBV9
CDR3 DNA: TGTGCCAGCAGCGACGATCCCCGACAGGGCATCAACTATGGCTACACCTTC
CDR3 protein: CASSDDPRQGINYGYTF

D gene: NA
J gene: TRBJ1-3
clone size: few
V gene: TRBV30
CDR3 DNA: TGTGCCTGGAGTGGGGAGGCGGGTTCCTCTGGAAACACCATATATTTT
CDR3 protein: CAWSGEAGSSGNTIYF

D gene: TRBD1
J gene: TRBJ1-4
clone size: NA
V gene: TRBV7-8
CDR3 DNA: TGTGCCAGCAGCCCCCGGACAGGAATAAATGAAAAACTGTTTTTT
CDR3 protein: CASSPRTGINEKLFF

D gene: NA
J gene: TRBJ2-4
clone size: once
V gene: TRBV7-3
CDR3 DNA: TGTGCCAGCAGCCCCCGCGGGGGCCCAAAAAACATTCAGTACTTC
CDR3 protein: CASSPRGGPKNIQYF

D gene: TRBD1
J gene: TRBJ2-7
clone size: NA
V gene: TRBV18
CDR3 DNA: TGTGCCAGCTCACCCTCGGGACAGGCCACCTACGAGCAGTACTTC
CDR3 protein: CASSPSGQATYEQYF

D gene: TRBD1
J gene: TRBJ2-7
clone size: once
V gene: TRBV9
CDR3 DNA: TGTGCCAGCAGCGTAAGCCCCTCGACAGGGGTTGCGTACTTC
CDR3 protein: CASSVSPSTGVAYF

D gene: NA
J gene: TRBJ1-1
clone size: NA
V gene: TRBV30
CDR3 DNA: TGTGCCTGGAGTCCTCGACAAGGGCTCACTGAAGCTTTCTTT
CDR3 protein: CAWSPRQGLTEAFF

D gene: NA
J gene: TRBJ1-3
clone size: NA
V gene: TRBV18
CDR3 DNA: TGTGCCAGCTCACCGTCCCCACACCGGGGCTCTGGAAACACCATATATTTT
CDR3 protein: CASSPSPHRGSGNTIYF

D gene: TRBD1
J gene: TRBJ1-1
clone size: NA
V gene: TRBV9
CDR3 DNA: TGTGCCAGCAGCTACGGTCACAGGGGGAGGACTGAAGCTTTCTTT
CDR3 protein: CASSYGHRGRTEAFF

D gene: TRBD2
J gene: TRBJ2-1
clone size: NA
V gene: TRBV11-2
CDR3 DNA: TGTGCCAGCAGATCGATACGACTAGCGGGGGGTAATGAGCAGTTCTTC
CDR3 protein: CASRSIRLAGGNEQFF

D gene: NA
J gene: TRBJ1-2
clone size: NA
V gene: TRBV14
CDR3 DNA: TGTGCCAGCAGCCAAGATCTGACAACAGTCGGCTACACCTTC
CDR3 protein: CASSQDLTTVGYTF

D gene: NA
J gene: TRBJ2-3
clone size: NA
V gene: TRBV28
CDR3 DNA: TGTGCCAGCAGTTTGATCGACGATACGCAGTATTTT
CDR3 protein: CASSLIDDTQYF

D gene: TRBD1
J gene: TRBJ1-6
clone size: NA
V gene: TRBV4-2
CDR3 DNA: TGTGCCAGCAGCCAAGGAGACAGGGACGGTTCACCCCTCCACTTT
CDR3 protein: CASSQGDRDGSPLHF

D gene: NA
J gene: TRBJ1-2
clone size: NA
V gene: TRBV5-6
CDR3 DNA: TGTGCCAGCGGAGAGGGGGTTAAGAGCTACACCTTC
CDR3 protein: CASGEGVKSYTF

D gene: NA
J gene: TRBJ2-3
clone size: NA
V gene: TRBV7-2
CDR3 DNA: TGTGCCAGCAGCTTAGTTGGTGGGGCGGCAGATACGCAGTATTTT
CDR3 protein: CASSLVGGAADTQYF

D gene: NA
J gene: TRBJ2-7
clone size: NA
V gene: TRBV30
CDR3 DNA: TGTGCCTGGACGGACGGGGTGCCCTCCTACGAGCAGTACTTC
CDR3 protein: CAWTDGVPSYEQYF

D gene: TRBD1
J gene: TRBJ2-3
clone size: NA
V gene: TRBV13
CDR3 DNA: TGTGCCAGCAGCTTCCGGGACAGGGCCACAGATACGCAGTATTTT
CDR3 protein: CASSFRDRATDTQYF

D gene: NA
J gene: TRBJ2-5
clone size: NA
V gene: TRBV7-2
CDR3 DNA: TGTGCCAGCAGCTTACTTATGCTACAAGAGACCCAGTACTTC
CDR3 protein: CASSLLMLQETQYF